The next 27 T cell receptor beta chains were all read from a single sample in a study of naive and memory T cell subsets. An oligonucleotide containing a UMI was ligated to the 3' end of TCR cDNA. The SP2 primer and nested alpha and beta constant region primers amplified ligated cDNA in four rounds. Each CDR3 protein is one row after TCRdb ran MiXCR on the 5' RACE reads. This sample carries over 45,000 distinct CDR3 sequences, less than 10% of them seen once, and the ten largest clones take approximately 10%. Source of these receptors: a female donor in good health.

This clonotype has ten or more counts. The chain combines TRBV4-2 with TRBJ1-6; D not resolved. The CDR3 is 12 residues long. Germline V lookup: CDR1 LGHNA, CDR2 YNFKEQ. V was clipped by 0 bases and J by 14 bases, with 8 bases between them. CDR3 coding DNA: TGTGCCAGCAGCCAAGATTTGGGAACCCTCCACTTT. It specifies CASSQDLGTLHF.

The table lists this clonotype with a few counts. This chain connects TRBV5-5 to TRBJ1-3; D remains unclear. Trimming removed 4 bases from V and 3 bases from J, with 14 bases in between. Germline loops: CDR1 SGHKS, CDR2 YYEKEE (reference sequence). This CDR3 contains 15 residues. This CDR3 reads CASSRALRDGNTIYF. CDR3 DNA sequence: TGTGCCAGCAGCCGGGCCCTGAGGGATGGAAACACCATATATTTT.

The table lists this clonotype with many counts. V gene TRBV4-2 combines with J gene TRBJ1-1; the D is unclear. The CDR3 is 11 residues long. Germline V gene sequence: CDR1 LGHNA, CDR2 YNFKEQ. Between the trimmed V and J ends, which lost 3 bases and 7 bases, there was a span of 6 bases. The chain's CDR3 is CASSQDHEAFF. CDR3 coding DNA: TGTGCCAGCAGCCAGGACCATGAAGCTTTCTTT.

This clonotype was detected only a few times. This rearrangement joins TRBV3-1 to TRBJ2-3, with TRBD2 matching over 11 bases. The germline CDR1 and CDR2 sequences are LGHDT and YNNKEL (reference sequence). The CDR3 has 18 amino acids. V trimming: 0 bases; J trimming: 1 base; junction bases outside the gene matches: 6. CDR3 nucleotide sequence: TGTGCCAGCAGCCAAGATAATCCTAGCGGGGGGCGCACAGATACGCAGTATTTT. Translating it yields CASSQDNPSGGRTDTQYF.

The rearrangement links TRBV12-3 or TRBV12-4 to TRBJ1-2; D not certain. V lost 3 bases to trimming and J lost 8 bases, with 13 bases between them. This CDR3 region has 13 residues. The CDR3 DNA reads as TGTGCCAGCAGTTTTTCGGGGTGGGAAGGCTACACCTTC. This codes for CASSFSGWEGYTF.

This clonotype was seen at least ten times. The rearrangement uses TRBV5-1 and TRBJ1-1; D might be TRBD1 (6 bases). Trimming took off 4 bases at V and 8 bases at J, with 12 bases between the two ends. CDR3 length equals 12 residues. CDR1 SGHRS and CDR2 YFSETQ come from the germline V gene. The CDR3 spells CASSPGTKEAFF. CDR3 in DNA: TGCGCCAGCAGCCCTGGGACAAAGGAAGCTTTCTTT.

Ten or more counts support this clonotype. The chain links TRBV7-2 to TRBJ2-3; D remains unclear. The germline V and J ends were trimmed by 2 bases and 8 bases, with 14 bases remaining between them. Germline lookup yields CDR1 SGHTA and CDR2 FQGNSA. The CDR3 loop spans 14 amino acids. CDR3 nucleotides: TGTGCCAGCAGCTTAATCGGTGCGGTAACTACGCAGTATTTT. Translating it yields CASSLIGAVTTQYF.

Here the CDR3 DNA reads TGTGCCAGCACCTCGGACAGGGCGAACACCGGGGAGCTGTTTTTT. Protein product: CASTSDRANTGELFF. V usage is TRBV7-2 and J usage is TRBJ2-2; 8 bases are shared with TRBD1. This CDR3 comprises 15 residues. V lost 7 bases, J lost 0 bases, and 4 bases stayed unmatched. Per germline, CDR1 SGHTA and CDR2 FQGNSA.

The table lists this clonotype with a few counts. The chain combines TRBV20-1 with TRBJ1-5, with a weak D call TRBD1 (5 bases). The CDR3 is 15 amino acids. CDR1 is DFQATT, CDR2 SNEGSKA, per germline (reference sequence). V was shortened by 6 bases and J by 1 base, with 16 bases between the two germline ends. CDR3 region: CSAKRRGGSNQPQHF. The CDR3 region has the DNA TGCAGTGCCAAAAGGCGGGGGGGAAGCAATCAGCCCCAGCATTTT.

This clonotype occurred a few times. The chain employs TRBV7-2 and TRBJ2-3; no definite D call. CDR3 length equals 13 residues. Deletions cut 6 bases from V and 5 bases from J, with 12 bases between. Germline V gene sequence: CDR1 SGHTA, CDR2 FQGNSA. CDR3 region: CASSLTMGDTQYF. In DNA form, the CDR3 reads TGTGCCAGCAGTCTCACCATGGGAGATACGCAGTATTTT.

The V call is TRBV20-1, the J call TRBJ1-2; the D gene is possibly TRBD1 (5 bases). The CDR3 covers 13 residues. Germline loops: CDR1 DFQATT, CDR2 SNEGSKA (reference sequence). Trimming took off 0 bases at V and 5 bases at J, with 10 bases between the two ends. This CDR3 reads CSARDRVYYGYTF. The CDR3 DNA sequence: TGCAGTGCTAGAGACAGGGTTTATTATGGCTACACCTTC.

This clonotype is medium-sized (0.01 to 0.1%) within its sample. The chain is built from TRBV9 and TRBJ2-2; 9 bases line up with TRBD1. The CDR3 covers 15 residues. The germline V gene encodes CDR1 SGDLS and CDR2 YYNGEE. V was pared by 4 bases and J by 12 bases, with 13 bases of the junction left unmatched. CDR3 DNA sequence: TGTGCCAGCAGCCCTCACAATTCGGACAGGGGAAAGCTGTTTTTT. Translated, it gives CASSPHNSDRGKLFF.

This clonotype has a handful of counts. CDR3 nucleotides: TGTGCCAGCAGCCTCCTCCAGGGTGGCTCTGGGGCCAACGTCCTGACTTTC. Translating gives CASSLLQGGSGANVLTF. This chain links TRBV7-6 with TRBJ2-6; D possibly corresponds to TRBD1 (5 bases). The CDR3 extends over 17 amino acids. V dropped 5 bases and J dropped 0 bases, with 14 bases sitting between them. Germline V gene sequence: CDR1 SGHVS, CDR2 FNYEAQ. Full variable domain (remainder filled in from reference TRBV7-6 and TRBJ2-6): GAGVSQSPRYKVTKRGQDVALRCDPISGHVSLYWYRQALGQGPEFLTYFNYEAQQDKSGLPNDRFSAERPEGSISTLTIQRTEQRDSAMYRCASSLLQGGSGANVLTFGAGSRLTVL.

The chain uses TRBV7-9 and TRBJ2-3; D remains unclear. CDR3 size: 14 residues. The germline CDR1 and CDR2 sequences are SEHNR and FQNEAQ (reference sequence). Trimming cost V 0 bases and J 6 bases, with 10 bases left between them. CDR3 bases: TGTGCCAGCAGCTTAGCGGAGAACCACGATACGCAGTATTTT. It encodes CASSLAENHDTQYF.

There are a few counts of this clonotype. Written as DNA, the CDR3 is TGTGCCACCAGTGACCGGACAGGGGGTAAAGATACGCAGTATTTT. It specifies CATSDRTGGKDTQYF. The chain joins TRBV24-1 to TRBJ2-3; 10 bases agree with TRBD1. Germline CDR1 reads KGHDR; CDR2 reads SFDVKD. Trimming at V came to 4 bases and at J to 5 bases, leaving 5 bases not matched to a gene. There are 15 residues in the CDR3.

This clonotype was detected many times. J is TRBJ2-7 and V is TRBV27, with 8 bases matching TRBD1. This CDR3 region has 14 residues. V was clipped by 5 bases and J by 3 bases; unmatched bases: 6. From germline, CDR1 is MNHEY and CDR2 SMNVEV (reference sequence). The CDR3 sequence is CASSPLDRVYEQYF. In DNA form, the CDR3 reads TGTGCCAGCAGTCCCCTGGACAGGGTCTACGAGCAGTACTTC.

This clonotype was picked up many times. This chain connects TRBV18 to TRBJ1-2; D might be TRBD1 (6 bases). Germline V CDR1 and CDR2: KGHSH, LQKENI. The germline V and J ends were trimmed by 3 bases and 6 bases, with 11 bases remaining between them. The CDR3 length is 13 residues. Written as DNA, the CDR3 is TGTGCCAGCTCACCTGCCTCAGGGGATGGCTACACCTTC. Amino acid sequence: CASSPASGDGYTF.

In its sample, this clonotype was seen a few times. CDR3 nucleotides: TGTGCCAGCAGCTTAGCCCAGGGGGCGGCTGAAAAACTGTTTTTT. Translation gives CASSLAQGAAEKLFF. The gene calls are TRBV7-2 and TRBJ1-4; 8 bases agree with TRBD1. Germline assignment: CDR1 SGHTA and CDR2 FQGNSA. The CDR3 runs 15 residues. The V gene end was trimmed by 0 bases and the J gene end by 7 bases; junction bases not matched to a gene: 4.

This clonotype was counted ten times or more. The gene calls are TRBV4-2 and TRBJ1-4, with TRBD1 identical over 7 bases. In germline, CDR1 is LGHNA, CDR2 YNFKEQ. The CDR3 runs 16 residues. Trimming took 0 bases from V and 4 from J; bases not matched to a gene: 5. The chain's CDR3 is CASSQEKAGGNEKLFF. CDR3 DNA: TGTGCCAGCAGCCAAGAGAAGGCAGGGGGTAATGAAAAACTGTTTTTT.

This rearrangement joins TRBV6-6 to TRBJ2-7, with D unresolved. Per germline, CDR1 MNHNY and CDR2 SVGAGI (reference sequence). The CDR3 has 11 residues. V was clipped by 6 bases and J by 4 bases, with 7 bases between them. This chain's CDR3 is CASRALYEQYF. In DNA, the CDR3 is TGTGCCAGCAGGGCCCTTTACGAGCAGTACTTC.

Concerning this clonotype: This may stem from a read error, because a much larger clone lies one nucleotide away. The chain links TRBV7-3 to TRBJ1-1; D may be TRBD1 (5 bases). V gave up 5 bases and J gave up 1 base, with 11 bases separating them. Per germline, CDR1 SGHTA and CDR2 FQGTGA. CDR3 length equals 14 residues. CDR3 in amino acids: CASSPSGRNTEAFF. CDR3 nucleotides: TGTGCCAGCAGCCCTTCGGGGCGGAACACTGAAGCTTTCTTT.

This clonotype was seen ten or more times. The CDR3 nucleotides read TGTGCCAGCAAAGAGGGGACAGGGGGCGGCTACACCTTC. Amino acid sequence: CASKEGTGGGYTF. The chain recombines TRBV28 with TRBJ1-2; the match to TRBD1 covers 12 bases. J was trimmed by 8 bases and V by 7 bases; bases with no gene match: 5. The CDR3 runs to 13 residues. Germline CDR1 MDHEN, CDR2 SYDVKM.

This clonotype was found a few times. V usage is TRBV4-3 and J usage is TRBJ1-6; no definite D call. Germline V CDR1 and CDR2: LGHNA, YSLEER. The CDR3 has 15 residues. Trimming took off 0 bases at V and 9 bases at J, with 12 bases between the two ends. CDR3 bases: TGCGCCAGCAGCCAAGACTACAATCGGGGTTCACCCCTCCACTTT. This translates into CASSQDYNRGSPLHF.

This clonotype turned up a few times. The chain couples TRBV5-4 to TRBJ2-1; 10 positions agree with TRBD2. Per germline, CDR1 SGHNT and CDR2 YYREEE (reference sequence). The CDR3 is 15 amino acids. V was pared by 4 bases and J by 8 bases, with 9 bases of the junction left unmatched. The CDR3 sequence is CASSRAGGLMDEQFF. The CDR3, as DNA: TGTGCCAGCAGCAGAGCGGGGGGGCTTATGGATGAGCAGTTCTTC.

CDR3 loop: CASAGGSRSQNSPLHF. CDR3 coding DNA: TGTGCCAGCGCCGGGGGGAGTCGGTCGCAGAATTCACCCCTCCACTTT. The V call is TRBV11-2, the J call TRBJ1-6; perhaps TRBD1 as D (5 bases). The CDR3 is made up of 16 amino acids. Looked up from germline, CDR1 is SGHAT and CDR2 is FQNNGV. V was shortened by 8 bases and J by 7 bases, with 21 bases between the two germline ends.

The V call is TRBV30, the J call TRBJ1-3; D is undetermined. CDR1 GTSNPN and CDR2 SVGIG come from the germline V gene (reference sequence). This CDR3 has 15 amino acids. The germline V and J ends were trimmed by 3 bases and 0 bases, with 12 bases remaining between them. The CDR3 spells CAWSPDGYSGNTIYF. CDR3 coding DNA: TGTGCCTGGAGCCCGGACGGTTACTCTGGAAACACCATATATTTT.

This sequence joins TRBV7-2 and TRBJ2-5; 10 bases fit TRBD2. The J segment lost 3 bases and the V segment lost 7 bases, leaving 8 bases of the junction unmatched. This CDR3 comprises 15 residues. CDR1 is SGHTA, CDR2 FQGNSA, per germline. The CDR3: CASIQGLAGEETQYF. DNA of the CDR3: TGTGCCAGCATCCAGGGGCTAGCGGGGGAAGAGACCCAGTACTTC.